This T cell receptor beta chain was documented in a study of cytomegalovirus exposure and HLA in healthy donors. PCR employed 60 Vbeta and 13 Jbeta primers. Profiling relied on immunoSEQ multiplex PCR, and the TCRdb table lists in-frame clones only, not all of them. The sample lists around 80,000 clones, around 9.1% occurring once. CDR1 and CDR2 (germline): SGHRS, YFSETQ. CDR3 length: 13 residues. Trimming removed 1 base at V and 4 bases at J, with 8 bases between. In this sample, this clone turned up a few times. Sequences were obtained from PBMCs. V is TRBV5-1 and J is TRBJ2-5; perhaps TRBD2 as D (5 bases). The clonotype comes from a man in his 60s in good health and CMV-seropositive. CDR3 region: CASSLLLGETQYF. The CDR3 DNA sequence: TGCGCCAGCAGCTTGTTACTAGGAGAGACCCAGTACTTC. Drawing the rest from reference TRBV5-1 and TRBJ2-5, the complete variable domain is KAGVTQTPRYLIKTRGQQVTLSCSPISGHRSVSWYQQTPGQGLQFLFEYFSETQRNKGNFPGRFSGRQFSNSRSEMNVSTLELGDSALYLCASSLLLGETQYFGPGTRLLVL.